One and the same sample provided the 32 T cell receptor beta chains below, sequenced in a study of beta chain features in type 1 diabetes. Regarding the study as a whole: A moderate, significant TCRB CDR3 shortening appeared in type 1 diabetes across four CD4+ subsets.

The investigators reverse transcribed all of the isolated RNA, so they sequenced expressed TCRB transcripts. Clones were sequenced by immunoSEQ multiplex PCR, and TCRdb holds only the in-frame ones, with some missing. This sample carries about 150,000 clones, approximately 10% of them seen once, and the ten largest clones take more than 0.4%. Their cognate antigens are unknown. The sequencing sample was made of central memory CD4+ T cells from blood. Every receptor here comes from a man aged 25-45 years with type 1 diabetes.

This clone has just a few counts. The chain employs TRBV5-6 and TRBJ1-1; perhaps TRBD1 as D (5 bases). Germline CDR1 reads SGHDT; CDR2 reads YYEEEE. The CDR3 has 11 amino acids. V shed 4 bases and J shed 8 bases, with 9 bases lying between them. CDR3 bases: TGTGCCAGCAGCCTGCAGGGAGAAGCTTTCTTT. Encoded protein: CASSLQGEAFF.

This clone was seen once. V is TRBV7-9 and J is TRBJ1-2; unclear D gene. The CDR3 consists of 14 residues. Trimming took off 5 bases at V and 4 bases at J, with 14 bases between the two ends. Germline V gene sequence: CDR1 SEHNR, CDR2 FQNEAQ (reference sequence). The CDR3 DNA is TGTGCCAGCAGCCAAGATCCGGGTTCCTATGGCTACACCTTC. This encodes CASSQDPGSYGYTF.

The chain recombines TRBV18 with TRBJ1-1; the match to TRBD1 covers 7 bases. This CDR3 is built from 17 residues. Germline assignment: CDR1 KGHSH and CDR2 LQKENI. Unmatched junction bases numbered 9, after V lost 1 base and J lost 1 base. Written as DNA, the CDR3 is TGTGCCAGCTCACCACTGACGACAGGGCGAGGGAACACTGAAGCTTTCTTT. It yields the protein CASSPLTTGRGNTEAFF.

The rearrangement links TRBV2 to TRBJ2-7; D is undetermined. Trimming shortened V by 4 bases and J by 5 bases, and 6 bases separated the two germline ends. The CDR3 is 11 amino acids. CDR1 SNHLY and CDR2 FYNNEI come from the germline V gene. Here the CDR3 reads CASSAGDEQYF. The CDR3 bases are TGTGCCAGCAGTGCCGGTGACGAGCAGTACTTC.

This chain joins TRBV4-1 and TRBJ1-1, with TRBD1 matching over 9 bases. Germline values: CDR1 MGHRA, CDR2 YSYEKL. V dropped 4 bases and J dropped 2; count of bases not matched to a gene: 8. This CDR3 is 16 amino acids long. The CDR3 DNA follows: TGCGCCAGCAGCCGACGAGACAGGGGGGAAAACACTGAAGCTTTCTTT. Encoded protein: CASSRRDRGENTEAFF.

This clone was detected once. The chain is built from TRBV4-3 and TRBJ2-3; D not certain. Germline V gene data show CDR1 as LGHNA and CDR2 as YSLEER. This CDR3 spans 15 amino acids. Trimming removed 0 bases from V and 2 bases from J, with 9 bases in between. As DNA, the CDR3 is TGCGCCAGCAGCCAAGATGGTGGCACCACAGATACGCAGTATTTT. Protein product: CASSQDGGTTDTQYF.

The table lists this clone with many counts. V usage is TRBV7-9 and J usage is TRBJ1-1, with D possibly TRBD1 on 6 matching bases. With 1 base removed from V and 5 bases from J, the gap between germline ends came to 20 bases. The CDR3 loop spans 17 amino acids. In germline, CDR1 is SEHNR, CDR2 FQNEAQ (reference sequence). The CDR3 is CASSLGAGTHLGTEAFF. The CDR3 bases are TGTGCCAGCAGCTTAGGGGCAGGGACACACCTGGGGACTGAAGCTTTCTTT.

In this sample, this clone turned up a few times. The genes are TRBV20-1 and TRBJ2-7, with a tentative D call TRBD1 (6 bases). CDR1 and CDR2 from the germline V gene are DFQATT and SNEGSKA (reference sequence). The CDR3 totals 11 residues. The CDR3 DNA reads as TGCAGCTCACAGGGTTCCTACGAGCAGTACTTC. It is translated as CSSQGSYEQYF.

J is TRBJ2-7 and V is TRBV27, with TRBD2 matching over 7 bases. Germline-derived CDR1 and CDR2 are MNHEY and SMNVEV (reference sequence). This CDR3 is 17 amino acids long. J was trimmed by 0 bases and V by 1 base; bases with no gene match: 9. This CDR3 is CASSLWGSGSSSYEQYF. As DNA, the CDR3 is TGTGCCAGCAGTTTATGGGGTAGCGGGTCAAGCTCCTACGAGCAGTACTTC.

This clone was seen a few times. The sample carries other DNA sequences with the same CDR3. The V and J genes are TRBV9 and TRBJ1-3; D unresolved. Germline loops: CDR1 SGDLS, CDR2 YYNGEE. V gave up 0 bases and J gave up 0 bases, with 7 bases separating them. The CDR3 has 15 residues. DNA for the CDR3: TGTGCCAGCAGCGTAGGCGGTAACTCTGGAAACACCATATATTTT. It codes for CASSVGGNSGNTIYF.

The chain joins TRBV6-6 to TRBJ2-7, with D possibly matching TRBD1 (6 bases). The germline V gene encodes CDR1 MNHNY and CDR2 SVGAGI (reference sequence). CDR3 length: 13 amino acids. Trimming shortened V by 7 bases and J by 3 bases, and 13 bases separated the two germline ends. The CDR3, as DNA: TGTGCCAGCACCCCGACAGGAGGCTACGAGCAGTACTTC. Translated, it gives CASTPTGGYEQYF.

This clone was recorded a few times. The chain links TRBV9 to TRBJ2-1, with D perhaps TRBD1 (5 bases). Germline CDR1 SGDLS, CDR2 YYNGEE. The length of the CDR3 is 16 residues. The ends were cut back, 0 bases at V and 2 bases at J, with 12 bases in the middle. In DNA, the CDR3 is TGTGCCAGCAGCGTAGGGTCCCAAGGGGCCTACAATGAGCAGTTCTTC. Translation: CASSVGSQGAYNEQFF.

This clone has a handful of counts. The V call is TRBV30, the J call TRBJ2-5; no reliable D call. The CDR3 contains 12 residues. Germline V gene sequence: CDR1 GTSNPN, CDR2 SVGIG (reference sequence). Trimming removed 0 bases from V and 4 bases from J, with 6 bases in between. The CDR3 is CAWSVQRETQYF. The CDR3 DNA follows: TGTGCCTGGAGTGTGCAGCGAGAGACCCAGTACTTC.

This clone has only a few counts. Other nucleotide sequences in the sample specify the same CDR3. The J gene is TRBJ2-5, the V gene TRBV18; tentatively, D is TRBD2 (6 bases). Germline loops: CDR1 KGHSH, CDR2 LQKENI. Trimming took 0 bases from V and 2 from J, leaving 10 bases between them. The CDR3 consists of 15 residues. DNA for the CDR3: TGTGCCAGCTCACCACCGAGCGGGTTACAAGAGACCCAGTACTTC. This translates into CASSPPSGLQETQYF.

V is TRBV6-1 and J is TRBJ2-5, with 9 bases aligning to TRBD2. The CDR3 is 16 residues long. Looked up from germline, CDR1 is MNHNS and CDR2 is SASEGT. J lost 5 bases, V lost 2 bases, and 9 bases had no gene match. The CDR3 nucleotides are TGTGCCAGCAGTGAAAGGGGGACTAGCCGGGAGGAGACCCAGTACTTC. Protein: CASSERGTSREETQYF.

The chain carries TRBV2 and TRBJ2-7; 9 bases map to TRBD2. Trimming at V came to 6 bases and at J to 2 bases, leaving 8 bases not matched to a gene. Germline CDR1 SNHLY, CDR2 FYNNEI. The CDR3 runs to 15 residues. The CDR3, as DNA: TGTGCCAGCAGCTCTACTAGCGGGTGGACCTACGAGCAGTACTTC. Its translation: CASSSTSGWTYEQYF. Full variable domain (outside the CDR3, taken from reference TRBV2 and TRBJ2-7): EPEVTQTPSHQVTQMGQEVILRCVPISNHLYFYWYRQILGQKVEFLVSFYNNEISEKSEIFDDQFSVERPDGSNFTLKIRSTKLEDSAMYFCASSSTSGWTYEQYFGPGTRLTVT.

CDR3: CASSQEATSSGANVLTF. DNA for the CDR3: TGCGCCAGCAGCCAAGAGGCCACTAGCTCTGGGGCCAACGTCCTGACTTTC. This chain uses TRBV4-3 with TRBJ2-6, with D possibly TRBD2 on 5 matching bases. The CDR3 covers 17 residues. V lost 0 bases and J lost 0, with 9 bases in between. The germline V gene encodes CDR1 LGHNA and CDR2 YSLEER.

This clone was seen only a few times. V and J are TRBV7-8 and TRBJ2-1; TRBD2 aligns across 13 bases. The V gene end was trimmed by 4 bases and the J gene end by 8 bases; junction bases not matched to a gene: 5. This CDR3 comprises 15 residues. Germline values: CDR1 SGHVS, CDR2 FQNEAQ. The CDR3 spells CASSSGLAGIDEQFF. In nucleotides, the CDR3 is TGTGCCAGCAGCTCGGGACTAGCGGGAATTGATGAGCAGTTCTTC. Variable domain in full (rest from reference TRBV7-8 and TRBJ2-1): GAGVSQSPRYKVAKRGQDVALRCDPISGHVSLFWYQQALGQGPEFLTYFQNEAQLDKSGLPSDRFFAERPEGSVSTLKIQRTQQEDSAVYLCASSSGLAGIDEQFFGPGTRLTVL.

V usage is TRBV10-3 and J usage is TRBJ2-7, with 10 bases lining up with TRBD1. CDR3 length: 15 amino acids. Germline CDR1 ENHRY, CDR2 SYGVKD. Trimming took 7 bases from V and 1 from J; bases not matched to a gene: 7. CDR3 region: CAIKGTGDGSYEQYF. The CDR3 region has the DNA TGTGCCATCAAGGGGACAGGGGACGGGTCCTACGAGCAGTACTTC.

The V and J genes are TRBV7-9 and TRBJ1-1, with D perhaps matching TRBD1 (5 bases). This CDR3 contains 12 residues. The V gene's germline CDR1 is SEHNR and CDR2 FQNEAQ (reference sequence). V was shortened by 6 bases and J by 6 bases, with 11 bases between the two germline ends. CDR3 nucleotides: TGTGCCAGCAGGCTAGGGGTTTCTGAAGCTTTCTTT. This translates into CASRLGVSEAFF.

In nucleotides, the CDR3 is TGTGCCAGCAGCGGACTCGGAAGAGGCGATGAGCAGTTCTTC. Protein: CASSGLGRGDEQFF. The gene calls are TRBV4-2 and TRBJ2-1, with a possible D match to TRBD2 (5 bases). The CDR3 covers 14 residues. V was clipped by 5 bases and J by 8 bases, with 16 bases between them. The germline V gene encodes CDR1 LGHNA and CDR2 YNFKEQ.

The CDR3 bases are TGTGCCAGCAGCCCTCCGGGGAGGACTAGCGGAGATGAGCAGTTCTTC. Its protein product is CASSPPGRTSGDEQFF. This chain links TRBV7-9 with TRBJ2-1; 10 nucleotides align to TRBD2. CDR1 is SEHNR, CDR2 FQNEAQ, per germline (reference sequence). The V gene end was trimmed by 5 bases and the J gene end by 8 bases; junction bases not matched to a gene: 12. This CDR3 comprises 16 residues. Full variable domain (outside the CDR3, taken from reference TRBV7-9 and TRBJ2-1): DTGVSQNPRHKITKRGQNVTFRCDPISEHNRLYWYRQTLGQGPEFLTYFQNEAQLEKSRLLSDRFSAERPKGSFSTLEIQRTEQGDSAMYLCASSPPGRTSGDEQFFGPGTRLTVL.

This clone came up a few times. V gene TRBV30 combines with J gene TRBJ2-1; 16 nucleotides align to TRBD2. Trimming removed 5 bases from V and 3 bases from J; junction bases left unmatched: 10. In germline, CDR1 is GTSNPN, CDR2 SVGIG (reference sequence). CDR3 size: 18 residues. CDR3 sequence (DNA): TGTGCCTGGCAAGAGGGGACTAGCGGGAGGGCCGTCTACAATGAGCAGTTCTTC. Translating it yields CAWQEGTSGRAVYNEQFF.

This clone was counted a few times. The genes are TRBV20-1 and TRBJ2-7, with D possibly TRBD1 on 6 matching bases. This CDR3 has 11 residues. With 6 bases removed from V and 9 bases from J, the gap between germline ends came to 15 bases. The germline gives CDR1 DFQATT, CDR2 SNEGSKA (reference sequence). The CDR3, as DNA: TGCAGTGCAACACAGGGCTTGGGGCAGTACTTC. It yields the protein CSATQGLGQYF.

The J gene is TRBJ2-7, the V gene TRBV29-1; tentative D call: TRBD1 (5 bases). Trimming took off 4 bases at V and 2 bases at J, with 9 bases between the two ends. Germline loops: CDR1 SQVTM, CDR2 ANQGSEA. CDR3 size: 12 residues. The CDR3 loop reads CSVGTPAYEQYF. In DNA, the CDR3 is TGCAGCGTTGGGACACCTGCCTACGAGCAGTACTTC.

This clone was picked up a small number of times. The rearrangement joins TRBV7-2 to TRBJ2-7; 12 bases are shared with TRBD2. This CDR3 has 16 residues. The germline gives CDR1 SGHTA, CDR2 FQGNSA. V gave up 4 bases and J gave up 6 bases; unmatched junction bases: 10. CDR3: CASSYLSLAGGSEQYF. In DNA form, the CDR3 reads TGTGCCAGCAGCTACCTCTCACTAGCGGGAGGAAGCGAGCAGTACTTC.

This clone occurred a few times. The chain links TRBV25-1 to TRBJ1-2, with 9 positions matching TRBD1. The CDR3 covers 14 residues. CDR1 and CDR2 (germline): MGHDK, SYGVNS. V shed 4 bases, J shed 6 bases, and the junction held 6 bases outside the gene matches. DNA for the CDR3: TGTGCCAGCAGTGCACAGGGGGCGGGGGATGGCTACACCTTC. It is translated as CASSAQGAGDGYTF.

The chain combines TRBV28 with TRBJ2-1; 10 nucleotides align to TRBD2. CDR3 length equals 16 residues. The V gene end was trimmed by 4 bases and the J gene end by 6 bases; junction bases not matched to a gene: 9. Germline CDR1 MDHEN, CDR2 SYDVKM. The CDR3 spells CASSSFGAGGANEQFF. The DNA of the CDR3 is TGTGCCAGCAGTTCCTTTGGAGCGGGAGGGGCCAATGAGCAGTTCTTC.

Only a few counts were recorded for this clone. The CDR3 spells CASSRWQGPEYF. The CDR3 nucleotides read TGTGCCAGCAGCCGTTGGCAGGGGCCGGAGTACTTC. The chain links TRBV7-6 to TRBJ2-7, with a weak D call TRBD1 (6 bases). Germline CDR1 is SGHVS and CDR2 is FNYEAQ. The V end lost 5 bases, the J end lost 11 bases, and 16 bases lay between the germline ends. This CDR3 has 12 amino acids.

J is TRBJ1-2 and V is TRBV9; 11 bases fit TRBD1. The V gene's germline CDR1 is SGDLS and CDR2 YYNGEE. This CDR3 is built from 14 residues. J was trimmed by 8 bases and V by 0 bases; bases with no gene match: 3. The CDR3 reads CASSVGTGGRGYTF. The CDR3 coding sequence is TGTGCCAGCAGCGTAGGGACAGGGGGCCGCGGCTACACCTTC.

Regarding this clone: A read error may produce the germline difference seen at one junction end. This chain joins TRBV5-4 and TRBJ2-1; 8 bases align to TRBD1. This CDR3 is 15 amino acids long. Per germline, CDR1 SGHNT and CDR2 YYREEE (reference sequence). DNA of the CDR3: TGCGCCAGCAGCCATAGACAGGGGCCTTACAATGAGCAGTTCTTC. Translating it yields CASSHRQGPYNEQFF.

This clone was seen more than once but under ten times. The rearrangement uses TRBV6-5 and TRBJ1-1, with D tentatively TRBD1 (5 bases). Germline V CDR1 and CDR2: MNHEY, SVGAGI. V was clipped by 0 bases and J by 3 bases, with 11 bases between them. The length of the CDR3 is 15 residues. The DNA of the CDR3 is TGTGCCAGCAGTTACTCAAGGTCCAGGGACACTGAAGCTTTCTTT. It translates to CASSYSRSRDTEAFF.